This T cell receptor (beta chain) was retrieved from a study of blood T cell repertoires in COVID-19. Study context: Specimens from acute and convalescent COVID-19 originated in the United States, Italy and Spain. T cells, B-cell-depleted T cells, or PBMCs supplied cDNA or gDNA.

V lost 5 bases, J lost 2 bases, and 8 bases stayed unmatched. The CDR3 is 18 residues long. The germline V gene has CDR1 ENHRY and CDR2 SYGVKD. Per the original methods: Estimates of nucleated cell counts were drawn from the amplification of reference gene primers. The repertoire was sequenced with immunoSEQ multiplex PCR; TCRdb's copy has only in-frame clones and lacks some. V, J and clone size are taken as reported in that table, and D and trimming were inferred from the DNA itself. The sample contains hundreds of thousands of clones, about 85% of which appear only once. Sequencing used peripheral blood. The clonotype originates from a human donor in a cohort sampled during active COVID-19. The gene calls are TRBV10-3 and TRBJ2-3; 15 positions agree with TRBD2. The chain's CDR3 is CAISNGLAGGPYTDTQYF. The CDR3 region has the DNA TGTGCCATCAGTAATGGACTAGCGGGAGGGCCTTACACAGATACGCAGTATTTT.